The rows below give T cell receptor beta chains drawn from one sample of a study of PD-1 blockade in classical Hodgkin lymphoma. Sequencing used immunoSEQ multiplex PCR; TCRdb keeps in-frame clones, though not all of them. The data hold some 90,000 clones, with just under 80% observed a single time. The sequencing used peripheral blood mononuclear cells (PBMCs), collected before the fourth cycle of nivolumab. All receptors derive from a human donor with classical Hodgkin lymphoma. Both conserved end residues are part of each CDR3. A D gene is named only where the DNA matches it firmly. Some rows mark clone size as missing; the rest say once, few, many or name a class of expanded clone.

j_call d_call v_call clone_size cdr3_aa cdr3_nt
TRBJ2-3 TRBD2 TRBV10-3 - CAISVSASGRYNTDTQYF TGTGCCATCAGTGTTTCGGCTAGCGGGAGATATAACACAGATACGCAGTATTTT
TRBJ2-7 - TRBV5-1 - CASSLVLGSYEQYF TGCGCCAGCAGCTTGGTTCTAGGATCCTACGAGCAGTACTTC
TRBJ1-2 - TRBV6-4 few CASSETATGFEGYTF TGTGCCAGCAGTGAAACGGCGACCGGATTTGAAGGCTACACCTTC
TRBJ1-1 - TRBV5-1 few CASSSGGDTEAFF TGCGCCAGCAGCTCAGGTGGGGACACTGAAGCTTTCTTT
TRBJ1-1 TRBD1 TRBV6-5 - CSGGGYTEAFF TGTTCAGGGGGCGGCTACACTGAAGCTTTCTTT
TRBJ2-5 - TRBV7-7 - CASSPALARGETQYF TGTGCTAGCAGCCCCGCTTTGGCCCGGGGAGAGACCCAGTACTTC
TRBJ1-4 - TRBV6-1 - CASSDHSHATNEKLFF TGTGCCAGCAGTGATCACAGCCACGCAACTAATGAAAAACTGTTTTTT
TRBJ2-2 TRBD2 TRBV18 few CASSSRLAGGPGELFF TGTGCCAGCTCATCACGACTAGCGGGAGGGCCCGGGGAGCTGTTTTTT
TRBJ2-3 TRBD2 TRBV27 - CASNRGTTTDTQYF TGTGCCAGCAACCGAGGGACTACCACAGATACGCAGTATTTT
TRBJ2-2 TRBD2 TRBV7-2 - CASSLDPLAGVKTGELFF TGTGCCAGCAGCTTGGACCCACTAGCGGGGGTTAAAACCGGGGAGCTGTTTTTT
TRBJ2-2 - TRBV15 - CATSRVGGRAGELFF TGTGCCACCAGCAGAGTCGGGGGACGGGCCGGGGAGCTGTTTTTT
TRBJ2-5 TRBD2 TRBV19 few CASSIAASGGQETQYF TGTGCCAGTAGTATAGCGGCAAGCGGGGGTCAAGAGACCCAGTACTTC
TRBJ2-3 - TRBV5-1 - CASSLGSFTSTDTQYF TGCGCCAGCAGCTTGGGCAGCTTCACTAGCACAGATACGCAGTATTTT
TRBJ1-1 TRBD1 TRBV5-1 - CASSHQGGTEAFF TGCGCCAGCAGCCACCAGGGGGGCACTGAAGCTTTCTTT
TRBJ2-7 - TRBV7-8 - CASSYRPAGSYEQYF TGTGCCAGCAGCTACCGCCCCGCAGGCTCCTACGAGCAGTACTTC
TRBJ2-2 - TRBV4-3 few CASSQDRATGELFF TGCGCCAGCAGCCAAGATCGAGCCACCGGGGAGCTGTTTTTT
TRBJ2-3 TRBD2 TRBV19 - CATAAGGPLDTQYF TGTGCCACTGCAGCGGGGGGGCCTTTAGATACGCAGTATTTT
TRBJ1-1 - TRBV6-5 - CASRPTGTNTEAFF TGTGCCAGCAGGCCGACAGGTACCAACACTGAAGCTTTCTTT
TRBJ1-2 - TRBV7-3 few CASSLTGSSGYTF TGTGCCAGCAGCTTAACCGGGTCTAGTGGCTACACCTTC
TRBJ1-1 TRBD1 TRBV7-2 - CASSLVLGTGGTEAFF TGTGCCAGCAGCTTAGTGTTAGGGACAGGGGGCACTGAAGCTTTCTTT
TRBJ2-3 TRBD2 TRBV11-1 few CASSPEGGWSSTDTQYF TGTGCCAGCAGCCCCGAGGGAGGGTGGTCCTCCACAGATACGCAGTATTTT
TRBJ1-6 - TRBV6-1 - CASSRRWQYGSPLHF TGTGCCAGCAGCCGAAGGTGGCAGTACGGATCTCCCCTCCACTTT
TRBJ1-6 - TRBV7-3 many CASSDGRNSPLHF TGTGCCAGCAGCGACGGTCGGAATTCACCCCTCCACTTT
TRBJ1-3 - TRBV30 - CAWSLGGNTIYF TGTGCCTGGAGCCTGGGAGGAAACACCATATATTTT
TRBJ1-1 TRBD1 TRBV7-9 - CASSLGSTGDTEAFF TGTGCCAGCAGCTTAGGATCGACAGGGGACACTGAAGCTTTCTTT
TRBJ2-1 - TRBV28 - CASSALPHEQFF TGTGCCAGCAGTGCCCTCCCCCATGAGCAGTTCTTC
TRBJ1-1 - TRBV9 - CASSVRPTGNTEAFF TGTGCCAGCAGCGTACGACCGACAGGGAACACTGAAGCTTTCTTT
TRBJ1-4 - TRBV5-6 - CASSLGAGDEKLFF TGTGCCAGCAGCTTGGGGGCAGGGGATGAAAAACTGTTTTTT
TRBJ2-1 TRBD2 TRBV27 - CASSPASGRAGPGEQFF TGTGCCAGCAGTCCGGCTAGCGGGAGGGCCGGGCCAGGTGAGCAGTTCTTC
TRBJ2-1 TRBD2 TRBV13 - CASSLSSGGYNEQFF TGTGCCAGCAGCTTATCTAGCGGGGGGTACAATGAGCAGTTCTTC
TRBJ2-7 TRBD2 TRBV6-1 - CASSEINPGLAGEQYF TGTGCCAGCAGTGAAATTAATCCGGGACTAGCGGGCGAGCAGTACTTC
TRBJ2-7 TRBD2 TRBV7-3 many CASSLNGGSSLEQYF TGTGCCAGCAGCTTAAATGGCGGGAGTTCCCTCGAGCAGTACTTC
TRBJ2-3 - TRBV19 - CASSATGTGTDTQYF TGTGCCAGTAGTGCGACAGGTACGGGCACAGATACGCAGTATTTT